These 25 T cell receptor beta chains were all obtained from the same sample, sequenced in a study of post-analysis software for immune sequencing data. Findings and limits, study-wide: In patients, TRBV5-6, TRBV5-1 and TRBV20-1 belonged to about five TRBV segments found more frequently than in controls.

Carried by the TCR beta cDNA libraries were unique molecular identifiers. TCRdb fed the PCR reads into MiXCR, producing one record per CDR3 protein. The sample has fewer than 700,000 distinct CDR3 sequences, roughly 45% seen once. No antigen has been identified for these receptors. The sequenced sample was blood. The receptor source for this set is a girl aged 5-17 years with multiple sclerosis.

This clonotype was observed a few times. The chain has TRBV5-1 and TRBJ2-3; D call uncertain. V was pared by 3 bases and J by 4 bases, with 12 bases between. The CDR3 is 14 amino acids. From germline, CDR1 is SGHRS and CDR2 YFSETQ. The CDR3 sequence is CASSSSIIADTQYF. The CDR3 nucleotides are TGCGCCAGCAGCTCCAGTATAATCGCAGATACGCAGTATTTT.

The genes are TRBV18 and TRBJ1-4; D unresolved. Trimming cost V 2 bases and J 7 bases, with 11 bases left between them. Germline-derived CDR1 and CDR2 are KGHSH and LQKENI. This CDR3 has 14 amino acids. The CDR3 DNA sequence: TGTGCCAGCTCACCAGGAGACATGGCTGAAAAACTGTTTTTT. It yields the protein CASSPGDMAEKLFF.

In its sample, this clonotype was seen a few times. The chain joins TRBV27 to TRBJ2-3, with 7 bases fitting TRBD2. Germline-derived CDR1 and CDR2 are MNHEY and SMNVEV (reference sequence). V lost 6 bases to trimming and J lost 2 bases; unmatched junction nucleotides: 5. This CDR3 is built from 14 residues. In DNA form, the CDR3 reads TGTGCCAGCAGGCCTAGCGGTTTCACAGATACGCAGTATTTT. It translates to CASRPSGFTDTQYF.

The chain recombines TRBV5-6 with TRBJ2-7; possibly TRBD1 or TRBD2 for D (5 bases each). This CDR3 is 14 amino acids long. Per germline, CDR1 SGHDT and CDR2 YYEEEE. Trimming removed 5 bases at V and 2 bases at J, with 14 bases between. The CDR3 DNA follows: TGTGCCAGCAGTCGCCGGGGCCGGACCTACGAGCAGTACTTC. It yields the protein CASSRRGRTYEQYF.

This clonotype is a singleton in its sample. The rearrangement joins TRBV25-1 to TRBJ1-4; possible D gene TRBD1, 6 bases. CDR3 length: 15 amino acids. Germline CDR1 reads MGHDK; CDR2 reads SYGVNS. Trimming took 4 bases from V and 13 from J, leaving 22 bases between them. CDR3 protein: CASSAQTGKARGLFF. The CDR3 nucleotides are TGTGCCAGCAGTGCACAGACAGGAAAGGCTCGGGGACTGTTTTTT.

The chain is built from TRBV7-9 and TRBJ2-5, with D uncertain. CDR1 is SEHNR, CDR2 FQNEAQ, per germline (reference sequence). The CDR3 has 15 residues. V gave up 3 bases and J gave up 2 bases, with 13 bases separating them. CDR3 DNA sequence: TGTGCCAGCAGCTTTAGGACGGAACATCAAGAGACCCAGTACTTC. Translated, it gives CASSFRTEHQETQYF. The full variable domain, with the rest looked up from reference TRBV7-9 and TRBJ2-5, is DTGVSQNPRHKITKRGQNVTFRCDPISEHNRLYWYRQTLGQGPEFLTYFQNEAQLEKSRLLSDRFSAERPKGSFSTLEIQRTEQGDSAMYLCASSFRTEHQETQYFGPGTRLLVL.

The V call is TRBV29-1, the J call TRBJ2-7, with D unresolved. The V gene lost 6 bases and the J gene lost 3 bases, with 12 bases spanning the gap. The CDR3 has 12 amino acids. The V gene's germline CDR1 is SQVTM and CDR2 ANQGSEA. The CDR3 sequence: CSVGPNVYEQYF. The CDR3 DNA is TGCAGCGTCGGTCCGAACGTCTACGAGCAGTACTTC.

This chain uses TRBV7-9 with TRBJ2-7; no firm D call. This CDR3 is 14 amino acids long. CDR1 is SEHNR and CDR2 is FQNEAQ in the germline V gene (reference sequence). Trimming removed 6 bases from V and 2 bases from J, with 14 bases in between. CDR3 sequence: CASRPPIGTYEQYF. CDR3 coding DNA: TGTGCCAGCAGGCCCCCCATAGGAACCTACGAGCAGTACTTC.

DNA for the CDR3: TGTGCCAGCAGCCAAGGGCTAGCGGGGGGCCCCCAAGAGACCCAGTACTTC. Its translation is CASSQGLAGGPQETQYF. This chain uses TRBV3-1 with TRBJ2-5; 11 bases line up with TRBD2. V shed 1 base, J shed 1 base, and the junction held 5 bases outside the gene matches. Germline loops: CDR1 LGHDT, CDR2 YNNKEL (reference sequence). CDR3 size: 17 residues.

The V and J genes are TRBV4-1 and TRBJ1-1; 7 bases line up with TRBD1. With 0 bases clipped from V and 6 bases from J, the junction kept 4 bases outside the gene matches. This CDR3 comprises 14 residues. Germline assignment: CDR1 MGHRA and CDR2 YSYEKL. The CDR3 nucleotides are TGCGCCAGCAGCCAAGATCAGGGGGGGTCTGAAGCTTTCTTT. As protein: CASSQDQGGSEAFF.

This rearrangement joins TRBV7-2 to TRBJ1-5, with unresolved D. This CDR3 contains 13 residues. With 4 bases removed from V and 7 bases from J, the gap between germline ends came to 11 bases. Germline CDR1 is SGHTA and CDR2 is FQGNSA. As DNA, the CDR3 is TGTGCCAGCAGCTCAGGCTTCCAGCAGCCCCAGCATTTT. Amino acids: CASSSGFQQPQHF.

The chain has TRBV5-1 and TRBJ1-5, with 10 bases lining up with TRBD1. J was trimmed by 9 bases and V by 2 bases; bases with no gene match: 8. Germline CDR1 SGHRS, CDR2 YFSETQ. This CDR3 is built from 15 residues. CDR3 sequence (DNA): TGCGCCAGCAGCTTCGCACCGGGACAGGGGCCGCCCCAGCATTTT. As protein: CASSFAPGQGPPQHF.

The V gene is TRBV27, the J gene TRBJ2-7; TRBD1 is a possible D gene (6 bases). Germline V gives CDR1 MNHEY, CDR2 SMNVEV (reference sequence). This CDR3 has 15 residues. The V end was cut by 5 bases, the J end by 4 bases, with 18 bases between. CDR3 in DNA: TGTGCCAGCAGTCCAGGGGCTTTCCCGCGGTACGAGCAGTACTTC. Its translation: CASSPGAFPRYEQYF.

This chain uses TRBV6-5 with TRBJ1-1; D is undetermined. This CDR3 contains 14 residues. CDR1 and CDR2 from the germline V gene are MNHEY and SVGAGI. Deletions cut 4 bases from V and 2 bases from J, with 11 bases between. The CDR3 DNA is TGTGCCAGCAGTTCAGCCAGGTCCAACACTGAAGCTTTCTTT. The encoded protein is CASSSARSNTEAFF.

CDR3 in DNA: TGTGCCAGCAGTGGAAGGACAGGGGGGTCAAAGCGGTTCTTC. It codes for CASSGRTGGSKRFF. The genes are TRBV12-3 or TRBV12-4 and TRBJ2-1; 10 positions agree with TRBD1. With 5 bases clipped from V and 15 bases from J, the junction kept 13 bases outside the gene matches. The CDR3 is 14 residues long.

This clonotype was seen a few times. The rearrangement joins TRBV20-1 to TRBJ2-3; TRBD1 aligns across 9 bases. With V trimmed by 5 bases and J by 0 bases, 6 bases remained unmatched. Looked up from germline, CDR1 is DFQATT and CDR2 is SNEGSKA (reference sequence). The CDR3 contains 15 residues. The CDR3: CSALRDRVSTDTQYF. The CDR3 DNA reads TGCAGTGCTCTCCGGGACAGGGTTAGCACAGATACGCAGTATTTT.

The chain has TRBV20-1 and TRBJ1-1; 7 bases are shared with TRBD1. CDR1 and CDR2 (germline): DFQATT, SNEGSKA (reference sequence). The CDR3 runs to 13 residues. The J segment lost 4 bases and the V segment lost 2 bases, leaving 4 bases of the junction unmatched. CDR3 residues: CSARTGAGTEAFF. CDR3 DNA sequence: TGCAGTGCTAGAACAGGGGCGGGCACTGAAGCTTTCTTT.

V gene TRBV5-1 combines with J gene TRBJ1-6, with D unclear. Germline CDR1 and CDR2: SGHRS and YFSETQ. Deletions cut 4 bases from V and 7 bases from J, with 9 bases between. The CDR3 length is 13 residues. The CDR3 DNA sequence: TGCGCCAGCAGCCTCCAGATGAATTCACCCCTCCACTTT. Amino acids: CASSLQMNSPLHF. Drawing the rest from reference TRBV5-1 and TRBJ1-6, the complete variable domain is KAGVTQTPRYLIKTRGQQVTLSCSPISGHRSVSWYQQTPGQGLQFLFEYFSETQRNKGNFPGRFSGRQFSNSRSEMNVSTLELGDSALYLCASSLQMNSPLHFGNGTRLTVT.

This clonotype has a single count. In DNA, the CDR3 is TGTGCTAGTGGTTCGGTTGACACTCCCGCAACTGAAGCTTTCTTT. Translating gives CASGSVDTPATEAFF. V gene TRBV12-5 combines with J gene TRBJ1-1; D unresolved. Germline V lookup: CDR1 LGHNT, CDR2 FRNRAP. The CDR3 is 15 amino acids. V was shortened by 4 bases and J by 5 bases, with 17 bases between the two germline ends.

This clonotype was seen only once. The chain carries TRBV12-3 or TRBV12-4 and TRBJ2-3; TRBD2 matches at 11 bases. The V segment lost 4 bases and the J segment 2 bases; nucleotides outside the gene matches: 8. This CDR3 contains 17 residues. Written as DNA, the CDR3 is TGTGCCAGCAGTTCCGGACTAGCGGGTCTTTTCACAGATACGCAGTATTTT. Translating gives CASSSGLAGLFTDTQYF.

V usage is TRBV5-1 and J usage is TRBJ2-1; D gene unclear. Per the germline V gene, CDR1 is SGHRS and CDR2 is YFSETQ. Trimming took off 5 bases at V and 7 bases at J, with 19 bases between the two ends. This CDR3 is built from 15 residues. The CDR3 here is CASRQTYIPTNEQFF. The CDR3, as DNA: TGCGCCAGCAGGCAGACCTATATCCCCACTAATGAGCAGTTCTTC.

This CDR3 reads CASSPPGLAEYEQYF. CDR3 sequence (DNA): TGTGCCAGCAGTCCGCCGGGACTAGCAGAATACGAGCAGTACTTC. The chain employs TRBV27 and TRBJ2-5, with 9 positions matching TRBD2. TRBJ2-7 explains the end of the DNA better; the J call may be wrong. CDR1 is MNHEY, CDR2 SMNVEV, per germline (reference sequence). The CDR3 totals 15 residues.

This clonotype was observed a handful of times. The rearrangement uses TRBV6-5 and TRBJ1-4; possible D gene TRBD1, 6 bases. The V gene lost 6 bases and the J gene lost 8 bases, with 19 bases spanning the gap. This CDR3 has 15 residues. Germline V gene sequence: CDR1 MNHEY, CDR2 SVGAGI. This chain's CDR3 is CASSEATGMTEKLFF. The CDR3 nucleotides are TGTGCCAGCAGCGAGGCAACAGGGATGACGGAAAAACTGTTTTTT.

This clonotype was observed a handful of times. In DNA, the CDR3 is TGTGCCAGCAGCTTCCAGAGCGGGAGGGCCCCCCGCAATGAGCAGTTCTTC. Its translation: CASSFQSGRAPRNEQFF. V is TRBV7-2 and J is TRBJ2-1, with TRBD2 identical over 10 bases. CDR1 is SGHTA, CDR2 FQGNSA, per germline. This CDR3 has 17 amino acids. V was pared by 3 bases and J by 6 bases, with 11 bases of the junction left unmatched.

The DNA of the CDR3 is TGTGCCAGCAGGGCCTCACCCAAGAGCGAGCAGTACTTC. This codes for CASRASPKSEQYF. This sequence joins TRBV25-1 and TRBJ2-1; D is undetermined. The DNA end lines up better with TRBJ2-7; the J call may be wrong. This CDR3 region has 13 residues. The germline V gene encodes CDR1 MGHDK and CDR2 SYGVNS.